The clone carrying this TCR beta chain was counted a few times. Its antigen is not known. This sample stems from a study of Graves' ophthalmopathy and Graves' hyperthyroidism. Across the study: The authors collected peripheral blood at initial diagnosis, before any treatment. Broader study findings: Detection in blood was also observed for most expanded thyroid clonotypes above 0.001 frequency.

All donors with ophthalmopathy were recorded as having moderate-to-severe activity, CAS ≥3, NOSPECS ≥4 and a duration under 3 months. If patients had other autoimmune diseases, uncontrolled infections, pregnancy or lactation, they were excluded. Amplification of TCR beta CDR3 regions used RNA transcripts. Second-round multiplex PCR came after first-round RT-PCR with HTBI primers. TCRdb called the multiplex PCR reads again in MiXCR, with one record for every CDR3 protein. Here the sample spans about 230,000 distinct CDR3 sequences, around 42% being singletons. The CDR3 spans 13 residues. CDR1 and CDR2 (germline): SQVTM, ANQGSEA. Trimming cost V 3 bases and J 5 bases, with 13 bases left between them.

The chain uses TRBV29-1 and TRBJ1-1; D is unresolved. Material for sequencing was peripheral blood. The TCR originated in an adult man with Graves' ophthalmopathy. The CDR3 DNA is TGCAGCGTTGAGGCATGGAGGGAGACTGAAGCTTTCTTT. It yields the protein CSVEAWRETEAFF. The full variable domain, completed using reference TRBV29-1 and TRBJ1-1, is SAVISQKPSRDICQRGTSLTIQCQVDSQVTMMFWYRQQPGQSLTLIATANQGSEATYESGFVIDKFPISRPNLTFSTLTVSNMSPEDSSIYLCSVEAWRETEAFFGQGTRLTVV.